These 6 T cell receptor beta chains were all obtained from the same sample, sequenced in a study of OX40 agonist ivuxolimab in advanced cancers. The table came from immunoSEQ multiplex PCR; TCRdb's copy has only in-frame clones and leaves some out. The sample consists of around 90,000 clones, around 90% of them appearing once. This specimen was CD4+ or CD8+ T cells sorted from blood, taken in a trial of the OX40 agonist ivuxolimab. The source is an adult with an advanced solid tumor such as melanoma, head and neck, liver or kidney cancer.

This chain connects TRBV11-2 to TRBJ1-3; the D gene is possibly TRBD1 (6 bases). The ends were cut back, 0 bases at V and 7 bases at J, with 13 bases in the middle. CDR1 and CDR2 from the germline V gene are SGHAT and FQNNGV. This CDR3 is built from 15 residues. This CDR3 is CASSLDRGPRNTIYF. The CDR3 bases are TGTGCCAGCAGCTTAGATCGGGGGCCAAGGAACACCATATATTTT.

The chain combines TRBV28 with TRBJ1-5; D perhaps matches TRBD1 (6 bases). Deletions cut 2 bases from V and 7 bases from J, with 12 bases between. CDR3 length equals 14 residues. From germline, CDR1 is MDHEN and CDR2 SYDVKM. The CDR3 sequence: CASSLRGALQPQHF. The CDR3 region has the DNA TGTGCCAGCAGTTTACGGGGGGCTTTGCAGCCCCAGCATTTT.

The chain couples TRBV5-8 to TRBJ2-5, with 11 bases lining up with TRBD2. Germline CDR1 is SGHTS and CDR2 is YDEGEE. This CDR3 spans 15 amino acids. The V and J ends lost 4 bases and 5 bases, in that order; junction bases with no gene match: 7. This CDR3 reads CASSRRLAGRETQYF. Written as DNA, the CDR3 is TGTGCCAGCAGCCGCCGACTAGCGGGACGCGAGACCCAGTACTTC.

V gene TRBV28 combines with J gene TRBJ2-5; TRBD1 or TRBD2 may be the D gene (6 bases each). Germline values: CDR1 MDHEN, CDR2 SYDVKM. The V end lost 3 bases, the J end lost 4 bases, and 15 bases lay between the germline ends. The CDR3 loop spans 15 amino acids. The CDR3 is CASSLRTSGAETQYF. The CDR3 DNA reads TGTGCCAGCAGTTTGCGTACCTCGGGGGCAGAGACCCAGTACTTC.

The rearrangement uses TRBV10-1 and TRBJ2-1; D may be TRBD1 or TRBD2 (5 bases each). The V end lost 8 bases, the J end lost 10 bases, and 21 bases lay between the germline ends. This CDR3 contains 14 residues. Germline CDR1 WNHNN, CDR2 SYGVQD (reference sequence). The CDR3 DNA sequence: TGCGCCAGCGGGGAACCGGGACCGTGGGGGGAGCAGTTCTTC. Its translation is CASGEPGPWGEQFF.

The chain employs TRBV19 and TRBJ2-7; perhaps D is TRBD1 or TRBD2 (7 bases each). CDR3 size: 15 residues. Trimming left V 4 bases short and J 2 bases short, with 15 bases between. Germline V gives CDR1 LNHDA, CDR2 SQIVND (reference sequence). CDR3 bases: TGTGCCAGTAGTAGTAGCAGGGGGGGGACCTACGAGCAGTACTTC. Its protein is CASSSSRGGTYEQYF.